This T cell receptor beta chain was sequenced during a study of blood T cell repertoires in COVID-19. Study as a whole: Acute-phase and convalescent COVID-19 samples originated in the United States, Italy and Spain. PBMCs, B-cell-depleted T cells, or T cells were the source of the cDNA or gDNA that made up the material.

The data were produced by immunoSEQ multiplex PCR, yet TCRdb's version contains in-frame clones alone and is incomplete. The profile covers 200,000 to 250,000 clones, with around 82% appearing a single time and about 4.8% taken by the ten largest. The clonotype comes from a woman between 70 and 85 years old with acute or convalescent COVID-19. Sequencing input: peripheral blood.

The CDR3, as DNA: TGCGCCAGCAGCCAAGAACTCCAGGGGGCGCGACACGAGCAGTACTTC. Translated, it gives CASSQELQGARHEQYF. The rearrangement links TRBV4-3 to TRBJ2-7; 8 bases map to TRBD1. The CDR3 spans 16 residues. Losses at the gene ends were 0 bases for V and 5 bases for J; bases not matched to a gene: 9. Germline V gene sequence: CDR1 LGHNA, CDR2 YSLEER.